The table lists the clone carrying this T cell receptor (beta chain) with a few counts. Its matching antigen is unknown. Method: immunoSEQ multiplex PCR; TCRdb's copy keeps in-frame clones and lacks some. Of about 44,000 clones listed, 80% are singletons. Autoimmune disease history or systemic immunosuppression led to patient exclusion. This entry belongs to a study of OX40 agonist ivuxolimab in advanced cancers. Study context: Dose-escalation cases comprised hepatocellular carcinoma, melanoma, renal cell or head and neck cancer. Partial responses, seen in three patients, involved one hepatocellular carcinoma and two cutaneous melanomas. Study observations and caveats: Some of the lowest clonal expansion was seen in partial responders at 0.1-3.0 mg/kg.

CDR3 length: 15 residues. Trimming took 3 bases from V and 4 from J; bases not matched to a gene: 5. Germline V gives CDR1 LNHDA, CDR2 SQIVND (reference sequence). Material: CD4+ or CD8+ T cells sorted from blood, obtained in a trial of the OX40 agonist ivuxolimab. The chain uses TRBV19 and TRBJ1-5; 8 bases line up with TRBD1. The TCR was taken from an adult with an advanced solid tumor such as melanoma, head and neck, liver or kidney cancer. This CDR3 is CASSMGTGLNQPQHF. CDR3 sequence (DNA): TGTGCCAGTAGTATGGGGACAGGCCTTAATCAGCCCCAGCATTTT.